This T cell receptor beta chain emerged from a study of early T cells in non-severe SARS-CoV-2 infection. Study results and limitations: Matches to VDJdb favored anti-spike CD8 responses and missed private and CD4 specificities.

Individual cDNA molecules received unique molecular identifiers during library preparation. TCRdb itself ran the 5' RACE reads through MiXCR, one entry per CDR3 protein. This sample has around 60,000 distinct CDR3 sequences, with about 10% found just once. This clonotype was picked up many times. Its antigen remains unknown. V lost 2 bases, J lost 5 bases, and 12 bases lay in between. CDR3 length equals 15 residues. Looked up from germline, CDR1 is MNHNY and CDR2 is SVGAGI (reference sequence). The chain links TRBV6-6 to TRBJ2-2, with D possibly TRBD1 on 6 matching bases. The TCR originated in an adult who was a healthcare worker with PCR-confirmed SARS-CoV-2 infection or an uninfected control (not recorded which). The specimen was whole blood. The chain's CDR3 is CASSYRTVTTGELFF. The CDR3 DNA follows: TGTGCCAGCAGTTACCGGACAGTTACTACCGGGGAGCTGTTTTTT.